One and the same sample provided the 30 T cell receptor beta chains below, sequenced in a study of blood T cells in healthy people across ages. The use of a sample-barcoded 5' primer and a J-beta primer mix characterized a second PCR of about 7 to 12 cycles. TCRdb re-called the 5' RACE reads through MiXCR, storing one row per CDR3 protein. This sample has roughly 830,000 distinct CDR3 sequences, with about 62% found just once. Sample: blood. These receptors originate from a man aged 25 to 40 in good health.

The CDR3, as DNA: TGTGCCAGCAGCTCCAAAACAGCCCTCTATGGCTACACCTTC. Protein: CASSSKTALYGYTF. This sequence joins TRBV9 and TRBJ1-2; D unresolved. The length of the CDR3 is 14 residues. Trimming left V 4 bases short and J 4 bases short, with 14 bases between. CDR1 and CDR2 (germline): SGDLS, YYNGEE.

The CDR3 DNA reads as TGCAGTGCTGAAGACAGAGATGAGACCCAGTACTTC. Encoded protein: CSAEDRDETQYF. The chain uses TRBV20-1 and TRBJ2-7; D may be TRBD1 (5 bases). The tail of the sequence fits TRBJ2-5 better, so the J call may be wrong. The CDR3 covers 12 residues. Germline CDR1 and CDR2: DFQATT and SNEGSKA (reference sequence).

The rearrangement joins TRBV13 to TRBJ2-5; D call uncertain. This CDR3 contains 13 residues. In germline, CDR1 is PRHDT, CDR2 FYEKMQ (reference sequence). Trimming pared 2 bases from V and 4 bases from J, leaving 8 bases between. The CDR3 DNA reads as TGTGCCAGCAGCTTAAGGATTCTAGAGACCCAGTACTTC. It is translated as CASSLRILETQYF. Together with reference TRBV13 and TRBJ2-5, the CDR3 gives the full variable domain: AAGVIQSPRHLIKEKRETATLKCYPIPRHDTVYWYQQGPGQDPQFLISFYEKMQSDKGSIPDRFSAQQFSDYHSELNMSSLELGDSALYFCASSLRILETQYFGPGTRLLVL.

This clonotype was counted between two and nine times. For the CDR3, the DNA is TGTGCCAGCAGCGAGGGCTACCCCCGACACAATGAGCAGTTCTTC. Protein sequence: CASSEGYPRHNEQFF. V gene TRBV28 combines with J gene TRBJ2-1; D perhaps matches TRBD2 (5 bases). Germline values: CDR1 MDHEN, CDR2 SYDVKM. With 6 bases removed from V and 5 bases from J, the gap between germline ends came to 17 bases. The CDR3 contains 15 residues.

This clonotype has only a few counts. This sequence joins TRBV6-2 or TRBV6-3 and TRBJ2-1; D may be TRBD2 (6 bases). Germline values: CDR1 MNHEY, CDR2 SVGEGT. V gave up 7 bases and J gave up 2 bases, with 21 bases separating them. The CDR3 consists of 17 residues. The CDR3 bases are TGTGCCAGCACCCCTCTGCGGCTAGCGAACCCCTACAATGAGCAGTTCTTC. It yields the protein CASTPLRLANPYNEQFF.

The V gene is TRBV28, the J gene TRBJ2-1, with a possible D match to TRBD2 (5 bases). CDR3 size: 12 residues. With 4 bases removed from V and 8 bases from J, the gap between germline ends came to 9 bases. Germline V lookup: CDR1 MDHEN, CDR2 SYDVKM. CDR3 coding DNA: TGTGCCAGCAGTTCCCGGCGGGATGAGCAGTTCTTC. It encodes CASSSRRDEQFF.

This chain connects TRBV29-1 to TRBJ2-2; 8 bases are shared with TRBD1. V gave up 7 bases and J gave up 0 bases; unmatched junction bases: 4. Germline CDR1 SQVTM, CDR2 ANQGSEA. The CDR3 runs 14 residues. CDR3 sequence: CSAEDRANTGELFF. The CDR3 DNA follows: TGCAGCGCTGAGGACAGGGCGAACACCGGGGAGCTGTTTTTT.

CDR3 nucleotide sequence: TGTGCCAGCAGTCAGAAGGCGGAGCAGCCCCAGCATTTT. Translating it yields CASSQKAEQPQHF. The chain carries TRBV7-2 and TRBJ1-5; D remains ambiguous. The V end was cut by 6 bases, the J end by 7 bases, with 13 bases between. Germline loops: CDR1 SGHTA, CDR2 FQGNSA. The CDR3 totals 13 residues.

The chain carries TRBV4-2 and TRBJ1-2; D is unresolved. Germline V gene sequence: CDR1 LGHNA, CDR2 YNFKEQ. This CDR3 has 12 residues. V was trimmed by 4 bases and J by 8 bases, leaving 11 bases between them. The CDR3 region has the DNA TGTGCCAGCAGCCCCGACCTACGGGGCTACACCTTC. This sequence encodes CASSPDLRGYTF.

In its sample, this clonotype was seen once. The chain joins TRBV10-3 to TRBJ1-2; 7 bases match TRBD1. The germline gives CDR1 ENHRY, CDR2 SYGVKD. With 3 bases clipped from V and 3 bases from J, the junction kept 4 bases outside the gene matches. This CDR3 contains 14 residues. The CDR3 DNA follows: TGTGCCATCAGTGACAAAACAGGGGACTATGGCTACACCTTC. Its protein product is CAISDKTGDYGYTF.

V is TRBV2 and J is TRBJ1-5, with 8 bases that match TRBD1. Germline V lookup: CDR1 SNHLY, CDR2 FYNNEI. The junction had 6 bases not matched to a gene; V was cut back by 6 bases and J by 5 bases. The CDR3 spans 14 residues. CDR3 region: CASRPSGGDQPQHF. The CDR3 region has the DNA TGTGCCAGCAGGCCCTCAGGGGGCGATCAGCCCCAGCATTTT.

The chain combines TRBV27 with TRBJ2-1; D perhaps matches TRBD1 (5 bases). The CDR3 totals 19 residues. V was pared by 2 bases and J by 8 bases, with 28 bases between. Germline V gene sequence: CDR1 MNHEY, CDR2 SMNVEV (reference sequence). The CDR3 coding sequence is TGTGCCAGCAGTTTAGGTGCCCCGCTGGAAGGGGATATTTGGGATGAGCAGTTCTTC. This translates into CASSLGAPLEGDIWDEQFF.

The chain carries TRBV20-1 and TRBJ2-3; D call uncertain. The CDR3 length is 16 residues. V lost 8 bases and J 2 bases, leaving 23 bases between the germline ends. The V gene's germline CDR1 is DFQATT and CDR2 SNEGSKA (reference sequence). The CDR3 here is CSTLHPIRAPTDTQYF. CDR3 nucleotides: TGCAGTACCTTACACCCGATCCGGGCACCCACAGATACGCAGTATTTT.

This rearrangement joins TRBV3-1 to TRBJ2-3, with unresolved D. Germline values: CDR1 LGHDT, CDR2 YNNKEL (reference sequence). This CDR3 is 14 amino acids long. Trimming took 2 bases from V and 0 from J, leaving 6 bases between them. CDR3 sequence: CASSQRASTDTQYF. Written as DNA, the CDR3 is TGTGCCAGCAGCCAACGAGCTAGCACAGATACGCAGTATTTT.

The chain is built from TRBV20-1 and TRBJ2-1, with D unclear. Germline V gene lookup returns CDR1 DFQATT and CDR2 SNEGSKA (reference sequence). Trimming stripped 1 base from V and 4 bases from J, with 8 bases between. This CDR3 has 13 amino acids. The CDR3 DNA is TGCAGTGCTAGAGCACGGCTATACAATGAGCAGTTCTTC. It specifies CSARARLYNEQFF.

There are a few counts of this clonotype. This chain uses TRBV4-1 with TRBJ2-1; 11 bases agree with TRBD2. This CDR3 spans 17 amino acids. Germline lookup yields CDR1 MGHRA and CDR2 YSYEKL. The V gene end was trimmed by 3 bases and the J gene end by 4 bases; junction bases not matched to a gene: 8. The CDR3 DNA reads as TGCGCCAGCAGCCAGCGCCACCTAGCGGGGGGTTACAATGAGCAGTTCTTC. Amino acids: CASSQRHLAGGYNEQFF.

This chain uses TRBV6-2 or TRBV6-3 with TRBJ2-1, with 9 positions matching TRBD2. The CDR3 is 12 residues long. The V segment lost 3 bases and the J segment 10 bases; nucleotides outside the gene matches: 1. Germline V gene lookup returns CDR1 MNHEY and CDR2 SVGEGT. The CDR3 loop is CASSYLAGEQFF. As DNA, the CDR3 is TGTGCCAGCAGTTATCTAGCGGGGGAGCAGTTCTTC.

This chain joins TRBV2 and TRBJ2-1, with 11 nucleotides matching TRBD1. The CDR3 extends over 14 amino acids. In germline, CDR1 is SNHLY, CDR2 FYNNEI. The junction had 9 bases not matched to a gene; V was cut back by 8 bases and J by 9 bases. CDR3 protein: CASGGGQGGFEQFF. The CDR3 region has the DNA TGTGCCAGCGGGGGGGGACAGGGGGGTTTTGAGCAGTTCTTC.

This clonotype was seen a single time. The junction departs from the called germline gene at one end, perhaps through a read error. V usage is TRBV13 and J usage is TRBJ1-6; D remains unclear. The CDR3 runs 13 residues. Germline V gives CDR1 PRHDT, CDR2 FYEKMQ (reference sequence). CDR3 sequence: CTSSSRMNSPLHF. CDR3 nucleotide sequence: TGTACCAGCAGCTCGAGGATGAATTCACCCCTCCACTTT.

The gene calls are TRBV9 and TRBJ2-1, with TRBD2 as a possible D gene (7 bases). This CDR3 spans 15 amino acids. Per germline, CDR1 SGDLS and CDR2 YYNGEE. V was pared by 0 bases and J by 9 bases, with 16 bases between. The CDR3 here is CASSVERGGASEQFF. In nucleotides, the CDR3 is TGTGCCAGCAGCGTAGAAAGGGGGGGGGCCAGTGAGCAGTTCTTC.

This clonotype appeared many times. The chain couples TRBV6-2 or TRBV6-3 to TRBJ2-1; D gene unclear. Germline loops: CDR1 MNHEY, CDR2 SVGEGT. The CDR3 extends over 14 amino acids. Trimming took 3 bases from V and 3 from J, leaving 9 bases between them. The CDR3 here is CASSYNGFYNEQFF. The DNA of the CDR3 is TGTGCCAGCAGTTATAACGGGTTCTACAATGAGCAGTTCTTC.

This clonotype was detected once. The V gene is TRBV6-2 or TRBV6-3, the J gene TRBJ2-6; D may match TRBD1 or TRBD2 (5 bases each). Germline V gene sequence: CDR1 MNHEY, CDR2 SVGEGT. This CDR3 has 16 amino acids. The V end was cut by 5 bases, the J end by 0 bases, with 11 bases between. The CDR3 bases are TGTGCCAGCAGTAGGGGACGCAACTCTGGGGCCAACGTCCTGACTTTC. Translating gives CASSRGRNSGANVLTF.

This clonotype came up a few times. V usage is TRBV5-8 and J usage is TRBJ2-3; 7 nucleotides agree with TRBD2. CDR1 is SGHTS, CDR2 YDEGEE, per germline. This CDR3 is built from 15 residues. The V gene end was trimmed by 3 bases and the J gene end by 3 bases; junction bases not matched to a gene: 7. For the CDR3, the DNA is TGTGCCAGCAGCTACGGGGTCGGGGGGACAGATACGCAGTATTTT. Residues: CASSYGVGGTDTQYF. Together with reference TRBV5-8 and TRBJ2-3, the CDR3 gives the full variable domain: EAGVTQSPTHLIKTRGQQATLRCSPISGHTSVYWYQQALGLGLQFLLWYDEGEERNRGNFPPRFSGRQFPNYSSELNVNALELEDSALYLCASSYGVGGTDTQYFGPGTRLTVL.

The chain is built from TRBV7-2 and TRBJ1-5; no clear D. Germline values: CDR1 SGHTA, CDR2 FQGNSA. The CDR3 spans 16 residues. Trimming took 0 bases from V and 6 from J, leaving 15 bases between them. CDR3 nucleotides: TGTGCCAGCAGCTTAGCCGGGAAGTTAATCGGTCAGCCCCAGCATTTT. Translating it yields CASSLAGKLIGQPQHF.

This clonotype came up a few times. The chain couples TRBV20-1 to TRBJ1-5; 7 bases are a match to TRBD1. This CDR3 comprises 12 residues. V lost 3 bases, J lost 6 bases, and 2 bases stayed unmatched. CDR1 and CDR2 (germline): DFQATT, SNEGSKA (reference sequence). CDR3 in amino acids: CSASQGVQPQHF. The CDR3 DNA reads TGCAGTGCTAGCCAGGGGGTTCAGCCCCAGCATTTT.

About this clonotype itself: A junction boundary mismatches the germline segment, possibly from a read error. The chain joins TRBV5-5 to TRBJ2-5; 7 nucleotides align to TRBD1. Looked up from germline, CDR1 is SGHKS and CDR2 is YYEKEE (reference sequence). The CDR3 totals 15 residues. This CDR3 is CASSFSLQGLEIQYF. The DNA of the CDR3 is TGTGCCAGCAGCTTTTCGTTACAGGGGCTGGAGATCCAGTACTTC.

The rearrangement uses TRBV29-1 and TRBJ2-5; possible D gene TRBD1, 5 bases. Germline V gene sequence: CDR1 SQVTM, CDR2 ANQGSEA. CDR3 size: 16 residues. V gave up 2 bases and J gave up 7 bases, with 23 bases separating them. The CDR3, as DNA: TGCAGCGTTGAACCCCAAGGACCCAGGGAAGATGGGACCCAGTACTTC. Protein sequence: CSVEPQGPREDGTQYF.

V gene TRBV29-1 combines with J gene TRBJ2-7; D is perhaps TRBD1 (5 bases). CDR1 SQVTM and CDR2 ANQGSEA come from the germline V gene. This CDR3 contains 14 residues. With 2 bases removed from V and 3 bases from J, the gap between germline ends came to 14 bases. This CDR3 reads CSVETTESVYEQYF. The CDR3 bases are TGCAGCGTTGAAACGACAGAATCAGTCTACGAGCAGTACTTC.

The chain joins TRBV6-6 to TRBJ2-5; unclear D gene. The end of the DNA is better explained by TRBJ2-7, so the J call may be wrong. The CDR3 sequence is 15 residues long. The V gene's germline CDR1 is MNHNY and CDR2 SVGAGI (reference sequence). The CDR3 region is CASSYSRLNTYEQYF. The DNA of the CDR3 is TGTGCCAGCAGTTACTCAAGACTTAATACCTACGAGCAGTACTTC.

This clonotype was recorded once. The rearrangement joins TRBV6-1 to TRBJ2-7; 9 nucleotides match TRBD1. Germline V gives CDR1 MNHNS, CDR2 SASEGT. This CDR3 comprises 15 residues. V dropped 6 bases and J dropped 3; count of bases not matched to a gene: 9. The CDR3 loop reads CASRTAGQGNYEQYF. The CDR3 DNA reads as TGTGCCAGCAGAACCGCGGGACAGGGCAACTACGAGCAGTACTTC.